These T cell receptor beta chains were read from a single sample in a study of breast tumors, draining lymph nodes, adjacent tissues. From the multiplex PCR reads, TCRdb called clonotypes with MiXCR, one entry per CDR3 protein. The data contain roughly 130,000 distinct CDR3 sequences, 30% to 35% of them singletons. Sequenced material: axillary lymph node tissue. These receptors were collected from a female donor with breast cancer. Some clones in this sample may be carry-over from other donors' samples. Both conserved end residues are part of each CDR3. The order of the fields is V gene, J gene, D gene, clone size, CDR3 protein, CDR3 DNA. The D gene is left open where the match is weak. Expanded clones are given a class, and other clones once, few, many or no size at all.

TRBV6-1	TRBJ1-5	.	few	CASSLSPGISNQPQHF	TGTGCCAGCAGTCTCTCCCCCGGGATTAGCAATCAGCCCCAGCATTTT
TRBV7-9	TRBJ2-2	.	many	CASSLPSGGKAGELFF	TGTGCCAGCAGCTTACCATCTGGGGGTAAAGCCGGGGAGCTGTTTTTT
TRBV4-3	TRBJ1-1	.	few	CASSQDTVRNTEAFF	TGCGCCAGCAGCCAAGATACAGTCCGGAACACTGAAGCTTTCTTT
TRBV19	TRBJ1-5	.	.	CAGSISSIRGALGNQPQHF	TGTGCCGGTAGTATAAGCAGCATACGGGGGGCTCTTGGCAATCAGCCCCAGCATTTT
TRBV4-3	TRBJ1-5	TRBD1	many	CASSQHRDRVSQPQHF	TGCGCCAGCAGCCAACACCGGGACAGGGTGAGTCAGCCCCAGCATTTT
TRBV4-1	TRBJ1-1	.	.	CASSPLLLGNTEAFF	TGCGCCAGCAGCCCCCTCCTCCTAGGGAACACTGAAGCTTTCTTT
TRBV6-2/TRBV6-3	TRBJ2-3	.	.	CASSYPPGGGYSDTQYF	TGTGCCAGCAGTTACCCCCCAGGGGGGGGGTATTCAGATACGCAGTATTTT
TRBV2	TRBJ1-4	.	many	CASSGVSTTNEKLFF	TGTGCCAGCAGTGGGGTCAGTACAACTAATGAAAAACTGTTTTTT
TRBV19	TRBJ2-1	TRBD1	.	CASSMPGQGEEEQFF	TGTGCCAGTAGTATGCCGGGACAGGGGGAAGAGGAGCAGTTCTTC
TRBV24-1	TRBJ2-5	TRBD2	many	CATSDFGLAGQETQYF	TGTGCCACCAGTGATTTTGGGCTAGCGGGGCAAGAGACCCAGTACTTC
TRBV5-1	TRBJ2-7	TRBD2	few	CASSLSSGDTYEQYF	TGCGCCAGCAGCTTGTCTAGCGGGGACACCTACGAGCAGTACTTC
TRBV6-2/TRBV6-3	TRBJ2-1	TRBD2	many	CASSFTLAGGLDEQFF	TGTGCCAGCAGTTTCACTCTAGCGGGGGGGCTCGATGAGCAGTTCTTC